What follows are 17 T cell receptor beta chains derived from one specimen sequenced in a study of T cells in Graves' hyperthyroidism and ophthalmopathy. The investigators amplified TCR beta CDR3 regions from RNA transcripts. First-round RT-PCR targeting the TCR CDR3 was performed with the HTBI primer set. TCRdb re-called the multiplex PCR reads with MiXCR, one entry per CDR3 protein. The top ten hold more than 60% of the sample, which has under 400,000 distinct CDR3 sequences, about 25% seen once. Material for sequencing was blood. These receptors all come from a man aged 50 or older with Graves' hyperthyroidism.

This clonotype was detected only a few times. The rearrangement uses TRBV2 and TRBJ1-4, with 7 bases matching TRBD1. From germline, CDR1 is SNHLY and CDR2 FYNNEI. V was clipped by 6 bases and J by 0 bases; unmatched bases: 7. The CDR3 is 16 residues long. The CDR3 DNA sequence: TGTGCCAGCAGACCGACAGGGCGTGCAACTAATGAAAAACTGTTTTTT. Its protein is CASRPTGRATNEKLFF.

The J gene is TRBJ2-1, the V gene TRBV20-1; D unclear. CDR3 length: 11 residues. The germline V gene has CDR1 DFQATT and CDR2 SNEGSKA (reference sequence). Trimming took 4 bases from V and 3 from J, leaving 4 bases between them. CDR3 residues: CSANIYNEQFF. For the CDR3, the DNA is TGCAGTGCTAATATCTACAATGAGCAGTTCTTC.

This clonotype has a handful of counts. This chain joins TRBV27 and TRBJ2-5, with D perhaps being TRBD1 or TRBD2 (6 bases each). Deletions cut 5 bases from V and 5 bases from J, with 18 bases between. CDR3 size: 15 residues. CDR1 MNHEY and CDR2 SMNVEV come from the germline V gene (reference sequence). This chain's CDR3 is CASSPGGLEAETQYF. The CDR3 nucleotides read TGTGCCAGCAGTCCCGGGGGCCTCGAGGCGGAGACCCAGTACTTC.

V gene TRBV20-1 combines with J gene TRBJ1-5; D unresolved. V lost 3 bases and J lost 0, with 12 bases in between. The germline CDR1 and CDR2 sequences are DFQATT and SNEGSKA (reference sequence). The CDR3 totals 15 residues. CDR3 nucleotide sequence: TGCAGTGCTAGTAACGGGCACTATAGCAATCAGCCCCAGCATTTT. Translation: CSASNGHYSNQPQHF.

The genes are TRBV7-9 and TRBJ2-7; D ambiguous. V was trimmed by 5 bases and J by 7 bases, leaving 15 bases between them. The CDR3 sequence is 13 residues long. The germline gives CDR1 SEHNR, CDR2 FQNEAQ (reference sequence). The CDR3 here is CASSLTMISEQYF. Written as DNA, the CDR3 is TGTGCCAGCAGCCTCACCATGATCTCGGAGCAGTACTTC.

The chain combines TRBV10-2 with TRBJ2-3; D gene uncertain. The germline V and J ends were trimmed by 7 bases and 0 bases, with 11 bases remaining between them. Germline loops: CDR1 WSHSY, CDR2 SAAADI. There are 14 residues in the CDR3. This chain's CDR3 is CASTMTLSTDTQYF. The CDR3, as DNA: TGCGCCAGCACCATGACACTTAGCACAGATACGCAGTATTTT.

The rearrangement links TRBV5-1 to TRBJ2-1, with D possibly matching TRBD2 (6 bases). The CDR3 covers 13 residues. V gave up 0 bases and J gave up 8 bases, with 9 bases separating them. Per germline, CDR1 SGHRS and CDR2 YFSETQ. The chain's CDR3 is CASSLGGDDEQFF. CDR3 nucleotide sequence: TGCGCCAGCAGCTTGGGGGGGGACGATGAGCAGTTCTTC.

The chain couples TRBV25-1 to TRBJ2-7, with 12 nucleotides matching TRBD2. This CDR3 is 14 amino acids long. Germline loops: CDR1 MGHDK, CDR2 SYGVNS. Trimming cost V 6 bases and J 2 bases; bases outside gene matches: 2. The CDR3 DNA reads as TGTGCCAGCAGACGGACTAGCGGGGCCTACGAGCAGTACTTC. Amino acid sequence: CASRRTSGAYEQYF.

The rearrangement joins TRBV5-1 to TRBJ2-6; 8 nucleotides match TRBD1. Germline V gene data show CDR1 as SGHRS and CDR2 as YFSETQ. The CDR3 contains 17 residues. Losses at the gene ends were 3 bases for V and 2 bases for J; bases not matched to a gene: 7. The chain's CDR3 is CASSYTTTGAGANVLTF. The CDR3 DNA reads TGCGCCAGCAGCTACACCACGACAGGGGCTGGGGCCAACGTCCTGACTTTC.

There are many counts of this clonotype. The chain has TRBV5-1 and TRBJ2-3, with TRBD2 identical over 10 bases. The V gene end was trimmed by 3 bases and the J gene end by 5 bases; junction bases not matched to a gene: 9. In germline, CDR1 is SGHRS, CDR2 YFSETQ. The CDR3 consists of 16 residues. CDR3 sequence: CASSSTGLALVDTQYF. The CDR3 nucleotides read TGCGCCAGCAGCTCGACGGGACTAGCGTTGGTAGATACGCAGTATTTT.

This clonotype has ten or more counts. The chain carries TRBV20-1 and TRBJ2-7; D gene ambiguous. Germline V lookup: CDR1 DFQATT, CDR2 SNEGSKA (reference sequence). The CDR3 contains 15 residues. The germline V and J ends were trimmed by 3 bases and 2 bases, with 17 bases remaining between them. CDR3 DNA: TGCAGTGCTAGTTCTGGATCTACGTTGGCCTACGAGCAGTACTTC. Translating it yields CSASSGSTLAYEQYF.

This clonotype was counted at least ten times. The V and J genes are TRBV6-1 and TRBJ2-1, with a weak D call TRBD2 (6 bases). Trimming stripped 3 bases from V and 0 bases from J, with 9 bases between. CDR1 is MNHNS and CDR2 is SASEGT in the germline V gene. This CDR3 comprises 15 residues. The CDR3 bases are TGTGCCAGCAGTGATGGGGGGAGCTCCTACAATGAGCAGTTCTTC. Translated, it gives CASSDGGSSYNEQFF.

The chain is built from TRBV19 and TRBJ1-1; no clear D. Germline V gene data show CDR1 as LNHDA and CDR2 as SQIVND (reference sequence). This CDR3 has 12 amino acids. V was trimmed by 3 bases and J by 6 bases, leaving 8 bases between them. In DNA form, the CDR3 reads TGTGCCAGTAGTATGGAGGGCGCTGAAGCTTTCTTT. It translates to CASSMEGAEAFF.

The rearrangement uses TRBV15 and TRBJ1-2; D is undetermined. The V gene's germline CDR1 is LNHNV and CDR2 YYDKDF (reference sequence). The CDR3 length is 13 residues. V lost 1 base, J lost 8 bases, and 11 bases lay in between. Here the CDR3 DNA reads TGTGCCACCAGCAGAGGGGAGCCGCGAGGCTACACCTTC. Translation: CATSRGEPRGYTF.

This clonotype came up many times. The chain employs TRBV6-1 and TRBJ2-7, with D tentatively TRBD1 (6 bases). This CDR3 has 14 amino acids. Trimming left V 6 bases short and J 2 bases short, with 14 bases between. Germline V gives CDR1 MNHNS, CDR2 SASEGT. The CDR3 bases are TGTGCCAGCAGATCGACAGGTGGGACCTACGAGCAGTACTTC. It is translated as CASRSTGGTYEQYF.

The chain combines TRBV29-1 with TRBJ1-4, with D unclear. CDR3 size: 11 residues. CDR1 is SQVTM, CDR2 ANQGSEA, per germline. Trimming left V 6 bases short and J 4 bases short, with 6 bases between. Here the CDR3 reads CSVFSNEKLFF. The CDR3 DNA is TGCAGCGTCTTCAGTAATGAAAAACTGTTTTTT.

This sequence joins TRBV30 and TRBJ1-1; D is ambiguous. Germline V gene data show CDR1 as GTSNPN and CDR2 as SVGIG (reference sequence). The CDR3 contains 13 residues. V was pared by 0 bases and J by 0 bases, with 5 bases between. In nucleotides, the CDR3 is TGTGCCTGGAGTGTAGAACTGAACACTGAAGCTTTCTTT. Protein sequence: CAWSVELNTEAFF.